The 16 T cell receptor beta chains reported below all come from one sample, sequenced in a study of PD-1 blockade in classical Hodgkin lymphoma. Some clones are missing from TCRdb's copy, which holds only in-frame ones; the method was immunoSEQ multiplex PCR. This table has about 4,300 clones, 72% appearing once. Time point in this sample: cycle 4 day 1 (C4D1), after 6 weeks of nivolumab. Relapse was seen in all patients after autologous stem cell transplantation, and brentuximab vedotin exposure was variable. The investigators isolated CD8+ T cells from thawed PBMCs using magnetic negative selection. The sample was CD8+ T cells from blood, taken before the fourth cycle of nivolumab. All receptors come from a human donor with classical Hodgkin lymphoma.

Written as DNA, the CDR3 is TGTGCCAGCAGTACCCCAGGGGAACCTAACTATGGCTACACCTTC. Translation gives CASSTPGEPNYGYTF. This chain connects TRBV28 to TRBJ1-2, with a possible D match to TRBD1 (6 bases). V was cut by 5 bases and J by 0 bases, with 13 bases left in between. Germline CDR1 reads MDHEN; CDR2 reads SYDVKM. This CDR3 contains 15 residues.

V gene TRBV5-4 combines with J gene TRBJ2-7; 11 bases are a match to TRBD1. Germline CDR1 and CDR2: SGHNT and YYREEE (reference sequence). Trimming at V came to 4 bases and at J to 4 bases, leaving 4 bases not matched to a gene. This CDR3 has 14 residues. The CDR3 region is CASSPGTGGYEQYF. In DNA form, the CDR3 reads TGTGCCAGCAGCCCTGGGACAGGGGGGTACGAGCAGTACTTC.

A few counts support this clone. The DNA for the CDR3 is TGCGCCAGCAGCTTGGTGGGACTGTCGAACACCGGGGAGCTGTTTTTT. It translates to CASSLVGLSNTGELFF. This chain uses TRBV5-1 with TRBJ2-2; D is perhaps TRBD2 (6 bases). Trimming left V 0 bases short and J 0 bases short, with 9 bases between. Germline V gene lookup returns CDR1 SGHRS and CDR2 YFSETQ. The CDR3 loop spans 16 amino acids.

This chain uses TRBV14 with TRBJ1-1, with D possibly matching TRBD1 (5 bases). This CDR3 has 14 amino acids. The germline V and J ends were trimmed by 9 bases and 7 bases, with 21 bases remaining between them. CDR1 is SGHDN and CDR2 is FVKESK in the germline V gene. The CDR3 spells CASHGAGSSFEAFF. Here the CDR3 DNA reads TGTGCCAGTCACGGGGCGGGCTCGTCCTTTGAAGCTTTCTTT.

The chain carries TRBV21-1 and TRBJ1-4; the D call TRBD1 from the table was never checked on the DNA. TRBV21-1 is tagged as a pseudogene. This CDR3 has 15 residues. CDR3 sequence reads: CASSKEGATNEKLFF. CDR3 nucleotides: TGTGCCAGCAGCAAAGAGGGGGCAACTAATGAAAAACTGTTTTTT.

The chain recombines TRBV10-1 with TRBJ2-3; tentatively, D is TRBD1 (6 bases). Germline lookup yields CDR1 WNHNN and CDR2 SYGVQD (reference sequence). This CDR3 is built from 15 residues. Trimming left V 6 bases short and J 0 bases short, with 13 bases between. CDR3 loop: CASRDTGSSTDTQYF. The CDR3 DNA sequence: TGCGCCAGCAGAGATACAGGGTCGAGCACAGATACGCAGTATTTT.

CDR3 in DNA: TGTGCCAGCAGCTTTAACTCACCCGGTGTAGTGGATGTGGGCTACACCTTC. Its protein is CASSFNSPGVVDVGYTF. The chain employs TRBV7-9 and TRBJ1-2; the D is unclear. V lost 3 bases and J 8 bases, leaving 25 bases between the germline ends. Germline-derived CDR1 and CDR2 are SEHNR and FQNEAQ (reference sequence). CDR3 length equals 17 residues.

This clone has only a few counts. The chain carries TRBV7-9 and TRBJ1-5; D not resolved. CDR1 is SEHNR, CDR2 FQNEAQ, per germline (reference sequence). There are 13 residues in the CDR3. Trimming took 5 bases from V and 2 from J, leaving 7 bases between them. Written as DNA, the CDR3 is TGTGCCAGCAGCCCCAGCGGCAATCAGCCCCAGCATTTT. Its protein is CASSPSGNQPQHF. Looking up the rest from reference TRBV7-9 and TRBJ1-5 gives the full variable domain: DTGVSQNPRHKITKRGQNVTFRCDPISEHNRLYWYRQTLGQGPEFLTYFQNEAQLEKSRLLSDRFSAERPKGSFSTLEIQRTEQGDSAMYLCASSPSGNQPQHFGDGTRLSIL.

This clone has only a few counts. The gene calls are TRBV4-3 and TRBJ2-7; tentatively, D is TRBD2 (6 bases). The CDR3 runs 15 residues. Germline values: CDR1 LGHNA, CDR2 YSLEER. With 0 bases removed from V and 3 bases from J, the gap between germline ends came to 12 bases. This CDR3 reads CASSQDMGAGYEQYF. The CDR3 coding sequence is TGCGCCAGCAGCCAAGATATGGGAGCGGGCTACGAGCAGTACTTC.

The CDR3, as DNA: TGTGCCAGCGCCCTGAGCTCCTACAATGAGCAGTTCTTC. Translating it yields CASALSSYNEQFF. The chain uses TRBV6-5 and TRBJ2-1; D not certain. Germline CDR1 and CDR2: MNHEY and SVGAGI. V gave up 8 bases and J gave up 0 bases, with 8 bases separating them. CDR3 size: 13 residues.

Here the CDR3 reads CASSPAGTASGNTIYF. The CDR3, as DNA: TGTGCCAGCAGCCCGGCCGGGACCGCCTCTGGAAACACCATATATTTT. The chain combines TRBV7-6 with TRBJ1-3; D is possibly TRBD1 (5 bases). V dropped 5 bases and J dropped 0 bases, with 14 bases sitting between them. CDR1 and CDR2 from the germline V gene are SGHVS and FNYEAQ. This CDR3 comprises 16 residues.

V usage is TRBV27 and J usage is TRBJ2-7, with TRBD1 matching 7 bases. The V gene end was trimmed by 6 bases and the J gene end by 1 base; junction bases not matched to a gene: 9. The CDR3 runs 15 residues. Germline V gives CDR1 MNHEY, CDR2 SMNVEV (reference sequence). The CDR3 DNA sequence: TGTGCCAGCAGCCGGAGAGCAGGGGGTTCCTACGAGCAGTACTTC. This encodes CASSRRAGGSYEQYF.

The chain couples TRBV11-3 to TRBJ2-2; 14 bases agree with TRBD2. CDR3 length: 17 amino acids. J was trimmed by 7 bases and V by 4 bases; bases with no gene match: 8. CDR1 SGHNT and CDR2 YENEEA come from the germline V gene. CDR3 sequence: CASSSRLAGGRGGELFF. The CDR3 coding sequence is TGTGCCAGCAGCTCAAGACTAGCGGGGGGGCGAGGCGGGGAGCTGTTTTTT.

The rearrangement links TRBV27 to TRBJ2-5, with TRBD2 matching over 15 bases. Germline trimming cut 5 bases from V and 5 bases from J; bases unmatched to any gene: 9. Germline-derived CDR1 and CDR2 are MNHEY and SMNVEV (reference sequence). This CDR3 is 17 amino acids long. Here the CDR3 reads CASSTGLAGGRGETQYF. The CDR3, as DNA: TGTGCCAGCAGTACGGGACTAGCGGGGGGCCGGGGGGAGACCCAGTACTTC.

In DNA form, the CDR3 reads TGTGCCAGCAGCTTAGGCGGACCGAGGCGCTACGAGCAGTACTTC. This translates into CASSLGGPRRYEQYF. This chain joins TRBV7-8 and TRBJ2-7; D not resolved. The germline V gene has CDR1 SGHVS and CDR2 FQNEAQ. The CDR3 has 15 amino acids. V lost 1 base and J lost 3, with 13 bases in between.

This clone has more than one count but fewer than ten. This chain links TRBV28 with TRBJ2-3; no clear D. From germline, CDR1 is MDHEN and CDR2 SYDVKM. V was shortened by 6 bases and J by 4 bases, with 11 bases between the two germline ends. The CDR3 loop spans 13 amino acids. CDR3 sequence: CASSFIIPDTQYF. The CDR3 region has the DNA TGTGCCAGCAGCTTCATAATTCCAGATACGCAGTATTTT.